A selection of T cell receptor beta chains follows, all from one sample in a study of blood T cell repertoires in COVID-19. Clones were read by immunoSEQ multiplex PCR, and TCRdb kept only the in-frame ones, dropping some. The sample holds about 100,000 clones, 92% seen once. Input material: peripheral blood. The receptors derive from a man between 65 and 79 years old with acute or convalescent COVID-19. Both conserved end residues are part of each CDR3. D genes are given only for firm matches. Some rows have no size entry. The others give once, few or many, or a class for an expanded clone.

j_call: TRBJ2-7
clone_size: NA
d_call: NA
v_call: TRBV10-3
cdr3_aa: CAIGGRGAFEQYF
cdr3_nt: TGTGCCATCGGTGGCAGGGGGGCTTTCGAGCAGTACTTC

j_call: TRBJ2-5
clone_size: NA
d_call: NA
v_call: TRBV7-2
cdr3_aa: CASSLGGAWRGETQYF
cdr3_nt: TGTGCCAGCAGCTTAGGGGGCGCTTGGCGGGGTGAGACCCAGTACTTC

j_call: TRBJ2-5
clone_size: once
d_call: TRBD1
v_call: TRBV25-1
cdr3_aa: CASRKGAAETQYF
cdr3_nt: TGTGCCAGCAGAAAGGGGGCCGCAGAGACCCAGTACTTC

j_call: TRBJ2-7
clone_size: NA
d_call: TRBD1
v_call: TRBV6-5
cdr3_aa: CASSSPGQGRYEQYF
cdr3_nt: TGTGCCAGCAGTTCCCCCGGACAGGGTCGATACGAGCAGTACTTC

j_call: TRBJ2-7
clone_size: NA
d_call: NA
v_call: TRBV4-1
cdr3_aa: CASSQGIAYEQYF
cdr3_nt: TGCGCCAGCAGCCAAGGTATAGCCTACGAGCAGTACTTC

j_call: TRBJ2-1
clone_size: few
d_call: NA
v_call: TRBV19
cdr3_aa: CASSIMGPRDNEQFF
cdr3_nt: TGTGCCAGTAGTATAATGGGTCCTCGGGACAATGAGCAGTTCTTC

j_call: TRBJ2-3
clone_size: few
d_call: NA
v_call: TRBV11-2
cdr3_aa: CASSLGTPRDTQYF
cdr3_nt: TGTGCCAGCAGCTTAGGGACTCCCCGGGATACGCAGTATTTT

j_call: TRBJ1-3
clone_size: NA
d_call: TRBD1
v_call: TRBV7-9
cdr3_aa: CASSRQGTSLRAGNTIYF
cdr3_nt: TGTGCCAGCAGCCGACAGGGGACGTCTCTGCGGGCTGGAAACACCATATATTTT

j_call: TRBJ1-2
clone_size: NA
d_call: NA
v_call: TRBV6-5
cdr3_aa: CASSYRGRSRNGYTF
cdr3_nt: TGTGCCAGCAGTTACAGGGGTCGGTCTCGGAATGGCTACACCTTC

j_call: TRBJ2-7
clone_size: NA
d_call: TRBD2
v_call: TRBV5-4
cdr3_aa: CASSTGTRVGYEQYF
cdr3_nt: TGTGCCAGCAGCACCGGGACTAGGGTAGGGTACGAGCAGTACTTC

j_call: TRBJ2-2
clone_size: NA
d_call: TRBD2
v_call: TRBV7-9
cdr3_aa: CASSLGTSGFSNTGELFF
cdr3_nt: TGTGCCAGCAGCCTCGGGACTAGCGGGTTCTCGAACACCGGGGAGCTGTTTTTT

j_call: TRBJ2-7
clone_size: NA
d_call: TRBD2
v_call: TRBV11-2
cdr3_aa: CASSLDLLLSRGGQYF
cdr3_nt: TGTGCCAGCAGCTTAGATCTATTACTCTCCCGCGGGGGGCAGTACTTC